Listed below are T cell receptor beta chains from one sample, sequenced in a study of CD8+CD57+ T cells in acquired aplastic anemia. TCRdb reprocessed the reads with MiXCR, giving one entry per CDR3 protein. Among around 220,000 distinct CDR3 sequences, about half were seen once, and the ten largest hold around 20%. The material sequenced was sorted CD4+, CD8+, or CD8+CD57+ T cells (not recorded which) from PBMCs. Receptors originate from a human donor with aplastic anemia. The CDR3 runs from the conserved cysteine through the conserved F or W. The order of the fields is V gene, clone size, D gene, J gene, CDR3 protein, CDR3 DNA. The D gene is left open where the match is weak. A clone size is listed for some rows: how often the clone was seen (once, few, many), or a class if it is expanded.

>TRBV20-1|NA|NA|TRBJ2-7
CSARPGDSTYEQYF
TGCAGTGCTAGACCGGGGGACAGCACCTACGAGCAGTACTTC
>TRBV20-1|NA|TRBD1|TRBJ2-5
CSATQGATQYF
TGCAGTGCTACGCAGGGGGCTACCCAGTACTTC
>TRBV19|NA|TRBD1|TRBJ2-7
CASSPRQGATYEQYF
TGTGCCAGTAGTCCAAGACAGGGGGCAACCTACGAGCAGTACTTC
>TRBV6-2/TRBV6-3|many|TRBD2|TRBJ2-7
CASRHTSGGGREQYF
TGTGCCAGCAGGCATACTAGCGGGGGAGGCCGCGAGCAGTACTTC
>TRBV6-2/TRBV6-3|NA|TRBD2|TRBJ2-5
CASSSGLAGRETQYF
TGTGCCAGCAGTTCCGGACTAGCGGGGAGAGAGACCCAGTACTTC
>TRBV19|NA|NA|TRBJ1-5
CASSPRSVDGGNQPQHF
TGTGCCAGCTCACCAAGGTCGGTTGACGGAGGCAATCAGCCCCAGCATTTT
>TRBV19|NA|NA|TRBJ1-2
CASSIQSNGYTF
TGTGCCAGTAGTATTCAGAGCAATGGCTACACCTTC
>TRBV7-6|many|TRBD1|TRBJ2-3
CASSTGQGKNTQYF
TGTGCCAGCAGCACGGGACAGGGGAAGAATACGCAGTATTTT
>TRBV7-9|many|NA|TRBJ1-6
CASSLGRGGWSSPLHF
TGTGCCAGCAGCCTAGGGCGGGGAGGCTGGTCTTCACCCCTCCACTTT
>TRBV6-1|NA|NA|TRBJ2-1
CASNRDNTYNEQFF
TGTGCCAGCAACCGGGACAACACCTACAATGAGCAGTTCTTC
>TRBV5-1|many|TRBD1|TRBJ2-7
CASSPWGDRNSYEQYF
TGCGCCAGCAGCCCTTGGGGGGACAGGAACTCCTACGAGCAGTACTTC
>TRBV6-1|few|NA|TRBJ1-5
CASSEKRGRDGVNQPQHF
TGTGCCAGCAGTGAGAAGAGGGGCAGGGATGGTGTCAATCAGCCCCAGCATTTT
>TRBV20-1|many|TRBD1|TRBJ1-6
CSAEQGVGDSPLHF
TGCAGTGCAGAACAGGGGGTAGGCGATTCACCCCTCCACTTT
>TRBV9|many|NA|TRBJ1-5
CASSPRGDLINQPQHF
TGTGCCAGCAGCCCCCGCGGGGACCTAATTAATCAGCCCCAGCATTTT
>TRBV12-3/TRBV12-4|NA|NA|TRBJ1-2
CASRNSVRGYTF
TGTGCCAGCAGGAATTCAGTGCGGGGCTACACCTTC
>TRBV6-2/TRBV6-3|NA|NA|TRBJ1-1
CASTLTGTGNTEAFF
TGTGCCAGCACGCTAACAGGGACGGGGAACACTGAAGCTTTCTTT
>TRBV20-1|many|NA|TRBJ1-1
CSAREDTNTEAFF
TGCAGTGCTAGAGAAGACACGAACACTGAAGCTTTCTTT
>TRBV24-1|NA|NA|TRBJ2-2
CATSDTGQNTGELFF
TGTGCCACCAGTGATACGGGACAGAACACCGGGGAGCTGTTTTTT
>TRBV2|many|TRBD1|TRBJ1-6
CASSLDRAYNSPLHF
TGTGCCAGCAGCCTGGACAGGGCGTATAATTCACCCCTCCACTTT
>TRBV10-3|NA|NA|TRBJ2-5
CAISETRDNDPVSETQYF
TGTGCCATCAGTGAAACACGCGACAACGATCCGGTTTCGGAGACCCAGTACTTC
>TRBV7-6|few|NA|TRBJ2-1
CASSSSSYNEQFF
TGTGCCAGCAGCTCGAGCTCCTACAATGAGCAGTTCTTC
>TRBV5-1|NA|NA|TRBJ2-7
CASRDEQYF
TGTGCCAGCCGCGACGAGCAGTACTTC
>TRBV9|many|TRBD2|TRBJ2-3
CASSVASGGFSTDTQYF
TGTGCCAGCAGCGTAGCCAGCGGGGGGTTTAGCACAGATACGCAGTATTTT
>TRBV3-1|NA|NA|TRBJ2-7
CASSQVFCEQYF
TGTGCCAGCAGCCAAGTCTTTTGCGAGCAGTACTTC
>TRBV2|once|NA|TRBJ2-3
CASSEGTGDTQYF
TGTGCCAGCAGTGAAGGCACAGGGGATACGCAGTATTTT
>TRBV5-1|many|TRBD1|TRBJ1-2
CASSSRQDRTNYGYTF
TGCGCCAGCAGCTCGCGCCAGGACAGGACCAACTATGGCTACACCTTC
>TRBV12-3/TRBV12-4|many|NA|TRBJ1-3
CASSPDRIGNTIYF
TGTGCCAGCAGTCCTGACAGGATCGGAAACACCATATATTTT
>TRBV9|many|NA|TRBJ2-1
CASSVGGAGGEQFF
TGTGCCAGCAGCGTAGGGGGGGCTGGGGGTGAGCAGTTCTTC